The TCR beta chain described here comes from a study of T cells in Graves' hyperthyroidism and ophthalmopathy. Broader study findings: Most thyroid clonotypes that were expanded above 0.001 also turned up in blood. Separation of ophthalmopathy from stable hyperthyroidism was achieved by a 13 V-J model.

No progression to ophthalmopathy during 18 months of follow-up defined stable disease. With respect to this clonotype: Its antigen is unidentified.

Amplified TCR beta CDR3 regions came from RNA transcripts. A set of HTBI primers served as the primers for a first-round RT-PCR of the TCR CDR3. TCRdb redid the calling of the multiplex PCR reads with MiXCR, one entry per CDR3 protein. Among roughly 96,000 distinct CDR3 sequences listed, over 50% were seen once. Trimming shortened V by 6 bases and J by 6 bases, and 10 bases separated the two germline ends. Germline V CDR1 and CDR2: KGHDR, SFDVKD. The CDR3 has 12 amino acids. The clonotype originates from a woman between 35 and 50 years old with Graves' hyperthyroidism. V usage is TRBV24-1 and J usage is TRBJ1-2, with D maybe TRBD1 (6 bases). The sequenced sample was blood. The CDR3 protein is CATSRTVDGYTF. CDR3 coding DNA: TGTGCCACCAGTAGGACAGTGGATGGCTACACCTTC.